This T cell receptor (beta chain) was identified during a study of cytomegalovirus exposure and HLA in healthy donors. The PCR contained 60 Vbeta and 13 Jbeta primers. The protocol was immunoSEQ multiplex PCR, while the TCRdb copy is restricted to in-frame clones and leaves out a portion. The data show about 130,000 clones, approximately 80% seen once. Per germline, CDR1 MDHEN and CDR2 SYDVKM. This CDR3 is built from 15 residues. Study-wide points: Accounts indicate the classifier identified cytomegalovirus status with strong specificity and sensitivity. In a later analysis, V- and J-gene trimming of beta chains associated with a DCLRE1C missense variant, replicated independently. The study put 150 to 200 TCR beta chains on its list as cytomegalovirus-associated. There were several of the most significant clusters that appeared linked to common viral pathogens in a later analysis.

About this clone itself: The antigen remains undetermined. Sequence at one end of the junction differs from germline and may be a read error.

The V call is TRBV28, the J call TRBJ2-6; possibly TRBD1 for D (5 bases). The clonotype was recovered from a woman between 40 and 50 years old in good health and CMV-seronegative. Sequenced material: PBMCs. CDR3 amino acids: CASSVHSSGANGLTF. For the CDR3, the DNA is TGTGCCAGCAGTGTCCACAGCTCTGGGGCCAACGGCCTGACTTTC.